Listed below are T cell receptor beta chains from one sample, sequenced in a study of blood T cell repertoires in COVID-19. The data were produced by immunoSEQ multiplex PCR, yet TCRdb's version contains in-frame clones alone and is incomplete. The table has 250,000 to 300,000 clones, approximately 91% seen once. The sample consisted of PBMCs or T cells enriched from blood (not recorded which). Receptors originate from a woman aged 40 to 49 with acute COVID-19. Each CDR3 is given with its conserved first and last residue. The D gene is left open where the match is weak. The size field is filled for only some rows; it gives once, few, many or a size class.

J: TRBJ2-3; size: few; V: TRBV11-2; D: TRBD2; CDR3: CASLFSGADTQYF; DNA: TGTGCCAGCCTATTTAGCGGGGCAGATACGCAGTATTTT
J: TRBJ2-1; size: -; V: TRBV7-2; D: TRBD2; CDR3: CASSSRRLATRIYNEQFF; DNA: TGTGCCAGCAGCAGCAGACGACTAGCGACCCGAATCTACAATGAGCAGTTCTTC
J: TRBJ2-7; size: -; V: TRBV11-2; D: -; CDR3: CASSLTTSSYEQYF; DNA: TGTGCCAGCAGCCTGACTACGAGCTCCTACGAGCAGTACTTC
J: TRBJ2-5; size: -; V: TRBV15; D: -; CDR3: CATSRVGHQETQYF; DNA: TGTGCCACCAGCAGAGTCGGACATCAAGAGACCCAGTACTTC
J: TRBJ2-1; size: -; V: TRBV9; D: -; CDR3: CASSVEGGSYNEQFF; DNA: TGTGCCAGCAGCGTAGAAGGGGGATCCTACAATGAGCAGTTCTTC
J: TRBJ2-7; size: -; V: TRBV28; D: -; CDR3: CASSFGQGYSYEQYF; DNA: TGTGCCAGCAGTTTCGGGCAGGGGTATTCCTACGAGCAGTACTTC
J: TRBJ2-1; size: -; V: TRBV30; D: TRBD1; CDR3: CAWSRGTATYNEQFF; DNA: TGTGCCTGGAGCAGGGGGACAGCGACCTACAATGAGCAGTTCTTC
J: TRBJ1-1; size: -; V: TRBV29-1; D: -; CDR3: CSAGGAFF; DNA: TGCAGCGCCGGGGGGGCTTTCTTT
J: TRBJ1-1; size: -; V: TRBV7-2; D: TRBD1; CDR3: CASSPPSGQGNTEAFF; DNA: TGTGCCAGCAGCCCACCTTCGGGACAGGGGAACACTGAAGCTTTCTTT
J: TRBJ2-5; size: -; V: TRBV2; D: -; CDR3: CASSPSRVAETQYF; DNA: TGTGCCAGCAGCCCCTCGAGGGTGGCTGAGACCCAGTACTTC
J: TRBJ2-3; size: -; V: TRBV28; D: TRBD2; CDR3: CASGSSGPSTDTQYF; DNA: TGTGCCAGCGGGTCTAGCGGACCTAGCACAGATACGCAGTATTTT
J: TRBJ2-1; size: few; V: TRBV5-1; D: -; CDR3: CASSAGTFSYNEQFF; DNA: TGCGCCAGCAGCGCCGGGACTTTCTCCTACAATGAGCAGTTCTTC
J: TRBJ1-1; size: -; V: TRBV7-8; D: -; CDR3: CASSLVPWATEAFF; DNA: TGTGCCAGCAGCTTAGTCCCGTGGGCCACTGAAGCTTTCTTT
J: TRBJ1-4; size: -; V: TRBV29-1; D: -; CDR3: CSVGDTSFGEKLFF; DNA: TGCAGCGTTGGGGACACGTCCTTCGGTGAAAAACTGTTTTTT
J: TRBJ1-1; size: once; V: TRBV19; D: -; CDR3: CASSIRAANTEAFF; DNA: TGTGCCAGTAGTATTCGCGCGGCCAACACTGAAGCTTTCTTT
J: TRBJ1-5; size: -; V: TRBV6-1; D: -; CDR3: CASSEGRGAGQPQHF; DNA: TGTGCCAGCAGTGAAGGACGGGGGGCTGGGCAGCCCCAGCATTTT
J: TRBJ1-6; size: few; V: TRBV4-2; D: TRBD1; CDR3: CASSQDEDRSSSYNSPLHF; DNA: TGTGCCAGCAGCCAAGATGAGGACAGGTCGAGCTCCTATAATTCACCCCTCCACTTT
J: TRBJ2-3; size: -; V: TRBV7-2; D: -; CDR3: CASSLLAGAGTDTQYF; DNA: TGTGCCAGCAGCCTTTTGGCGGGGGCTGGCACAGATACGCAGTATTTT